The 21 T cell receptor beta chains below come from one sample, sequenced in a study of cytomegalovirus exposure and HLA in healthy donors. Using immunoSEQ multiplex PCR, the repertoire was profiled, and TCRdb retains in-frame clones only, with some absent. The sample consists of 60,000 or so clones, 92% of them appearing once. The sequenced sample consisted of PBMCs. The source is a young woman in good health and CMV-seronegative.

In this sample, this clone turned up a few times. The gene calls are TRBV27 and TRBJ1-1; weak D call: TRBD1 (6 bases). CDR3 length: 14 residues. The V gene's germline CDR1 is MNHEY and CDR2 SMNVEV (reference sequence). Trimming pared 1 base from V and 3 bases from J, leaving 9 bases between. The CDR3 sequence: CASSLLGGHTEAFF. In DNA, the CDR3 is TGTGCCAGCAGTTTATTAGGGGGACACACTGAAGCTTTCTTT.

This sequence joins TRBV2 and TRBJ1-1; tentative D call: TRBD1 (6 bases). This CDR3 contains 14 residues. The V and J ends lost 3 bases and 2 bases respectively, with 10 bases between them. The germline gives CDR1 SNHLY, CDR2 FYNNEI. CDR3 sequence reads: CASSETGENTEAFF. CDR3 sequence (DNA): TGTGCCAGCAGTGAGACAGGAGAAAACACTGAAGCTTTCTTT.

V is TRBV5-6 and J is TRBJ2-5; 8 positions agree with TRBD1. The CDR3 totals 14 residues. V shed 3 bases, J shed 5 bases, and the junction held 6 bases outside the gene matches. Germline V gene data show CDR1 as SGHDT and CDR2 as YYEEEE. CDR3 in amino acids: CASSSRTGWETQYF. Here the CDR3 DNA reads TGTGCCAGCAGCTCCCGGACAGGGTGGGAGACCCAGTACTTC. Filled out from reference TRBV5-6 and TRBJ2-5, the complete variable domain reads DAGVTQSPTHLIKTRGQQVTLRCSPKSGHDTVSWYQQALGQGPQFIFQYYEEEERQRGNFPDRFSGHQFPNYSSELNVNALLLGDSALYLCASSSRTGWETQYFGPGTRLLVL.

The V gene is TRBV28, the J gene TRBJ1-1, with D possibly being TRBD1 (6 bases). This CDR3 region has 14 residues. Germline CDR1 MDHEN, CDR2 SYDVKM. The V end was cut by 2 bases, the J end by 3 bases, with 10 bases between. CDR3 DNA sequence: TGTGCCAGCAGTTTAGGCAGGGGTTACACTGAAGCTTTCTTT. This encodes CASSLGRGYTEAFF. Based on the CDR3 plus reference TRBV28 and TRBJ1-1, the full variable domain is DVKVTQSSRYLVKRTGEKVFLECVQDMDHENMFWYRQDPGLGLRLIYFSYDVKMKEKGDIPEGYSVSREKKERFSLILESASTNQTSMYLCASSLGRGYTEAFFGQGTRLTVV.

The rearrangement links TRBV9 to TRBJ1-1; 10 nucleotides align to TRBD1. V gave up 2 bases and J gave up 1 base; unmatched junction bases: 2. This CDR3 has 15 residues. Germline V lookup: CDR1 SGDLS, CDR2 YYNGEE. CDR3 nucleotide sequence: TGTGCCAGCAGCGTGGGACAGGGGTGGAACACTGAAGCTTTCTTT. Its translation is CASSVGQGWNTEAFF.

The gene calls are TRBV7-2 and TRBJ2-7; 10 bases fit TRBD2. The CDR3 runs to 15 residues. The ends lost 0 bases at V and 3 bases at J; junction bases unmatched: 2. Germline V gene sequence: CDR1 SGHTA, CDR2 FQGNSA. CDR3 region: CASSLAASGSYEQYF. The DNA for the CDR3 is TGTGCCAGCAGCTTAGCGGCTAGCGGGAGCTACGAGCAGTACTTC. The complete variable domain, with remaining parts taken from reference TRBV7-2 and TRBJ2-7, reads GAGVSQSPSNKVTEKGKDVELRCDPISGHTALYWYRQSLGQGLEFLIYFQGNSAPDKSGLPSDRFSAERTGGSVSTLTIQRTQQEDSAVYLCASSLAASGSYEQYFGPGTRLTVT.

This chain uses TRBV21-1 with TRBJ2-7; the table calls TRBD2, which could not be checked here. TRBV21-1 counts as a pseudogene. The CDR3 is 16 residues long. This CDR3 is CASSKVGTSGGYEQYF. CDR3 coding DNA: TGTGCCAGCAGCAAAGTTGGCACTAGCGGGGGCTACGAGCAGTACTTC.

The chain uses TRBV29-1 and TRBJ2-7, with a weak D call TRBD1 (5 bases). This CDR3 is 12 amino acids long. With 6 bases removed from V and 0 bases from J, the gap between germline ends came to 9 bases. CDR1 and CDR2 from the germline V gene are SQVTM and ANQGSEA. CDR3 nucleotides: TGCAGCGTCCGTAGGGGCTCCTACGAGCAGTACTTC. It specifies CSVRRGSYEQYF.

This chain links TRBV4-1 with TRBJ2-1, with D possibly matching TRBD2 (5 bases). The V and J ends lost 2 bases and 2 bases respectively, with 16 bases between them. The germline V gene has CDR1 MGHRA and CDR2 YSYEKL. CDR3 size: 17 residues. This CDR3 reads CASSQKSGGPTYNEQFF. DNA for the CDR3: TGCGCCAGCAGCCAAAAATCGGGCGGGCCGACCTACAATGAGCAGTTCTTC.

This chain links TRBV5-1 with TRBJ2-2; 8 bases agree with TRBD1. V gave up 4 bases and J gave up 2 bases; unmatched junction bases: 7. Germline V lookup: CDR1 SGHRS, CDR2 YFSETQ. CDR3 length equals 16 residues. Here the CDR3 reads CASSIGQGTNTGELFF. Here the CDR3 DNA reads TGCGCCAGCAGCATAGGACAGGGAACCAACACCGGGGAGCTGTTTTTT.

The V and J genes are TRBV19 and TRBJ2-7, with D hard to call. Germline V gives CDR1 LNHDA, CDR2 SQIVND (reference sequence). The CDR3 runs to 13 residues. Between the trimmed V and J ends, which lost 5 bases and 3 bases, there was a span of 11 bases. CDR3 amino acids: CASSWASNYEQYF. As DNA, the CDR3 is TGTGCCAGTAGTTGGGCTTCCAACTACGAGCAGTACTTC.

The chain links TRBV28 to TRBJ2-6, with TRBD1 as a possible D gene (6 bases). CDR1 and CDR2 (germline): MDHEN, SYDVKM. V was trimmed by 8 bases and J by 0 bases, leaving 11 bases between them. The CDR3 is made up of 15 amino acids. The CDR3 DNA follows: TGTGCCAGCGGTGACAGGAGCTCTGGGGCCAACGTCCTGACTTTC. Protein product: CASGDRSSGANVLTF.

Only a few counts were recorded for this clone. The chain joins TRBV7-2 to TRBJ1-1; D possibly corresponds to TRBD1 (5 bases). Trimming cost V 9 bases and J 6 bases, with 20 bases left between them. Germline V gene sequence: CDR1 SGHTA, CDR2 FQGNSA. This CDR3 contains 14 residues. CDR3 nucleotides: TGTGCCAGGGGGCTGGGAGGGAAGACGGCTGAAGCTTTCTTT. Residues: CARGLGGKTAEAFF. Full variable domain (remainder filled in from reference TRBV7-2 and TRBJ1-1): GAGVSQSPSNKVTEKGKDVELRCDPISGHTALYWYRQSLGQGLEFLIYFQGNSAPDKSGLPSDRFSAERTGGSVSTLTIQRTQQEDSAVYLCARGLGGKTAEAFFGQGTRLTVV.

The V call is TRBV7-2, the J call TRBJ2-5; no reliable D call. The V gene's germline CDR1 is SGHTA and CDR2 FQGNSA. The germline V and J ends were trimmed by 2 bases and 5 bases, with 6 bases remaining between them. CDR3 length: 12 residues. CDR3 DNA sequence: TGTGCCAGCAGCTTACCGCGGGAGACCCAGTACTTC. Its translation is CASSLPRETQYF.

The rearrangement joins TRBV7-6 to TRBJ2-3; D gene ambiguous. V was trimmed by 5 bases and J by 7 bases, leaving 13 bases between them. The germline gives CDR1 SGHVS, CDR2 FNYEAQ. The CDR3 has 13 residues. This CDR3 reads CASSPRASHTQYF. In nucleotides, the CDR3 is TGTGCCAGCAGCCCCCGAGCATCGCATACGCAGTATTTT.

This CDR3 is CARGYDRGHVETQYF. The CDR3 nucleotides are TGTGCCAGGGGATACGACAGGGGGCACGTGGAGACCCAGTACTTC. The genes are TRBV2 and TRBJ2-5, with 10 positions matching TRBD1. The V gene's germline CDR1 is SNHLY and CDR2 FYNNEI. After removal of 9 bases from V and 5 bases from J, the junction contained 12 bases not matched to a gene. The CDR3 is made up of 15 amino acids.

The chain couples TRBV5-5 to TRBJ1-1, with D maybe TRBD1 (5 bases). Trimming left V 2 bases short and J 0 bases short, with 14 bases between. In germline, CDR1 is SGHKS, CDR2 YYEKEE (reference sequence). The CDR3 runs 16 residues. The DNA of the CDR3 is TGTGCCAGCAGCTTAAGGGGCGCCGGTCTGAACACTGAAGCTTTCTTT. Its protein product is CASSLRGAGLNTEAFF.

V usage is TRBV29-1 and J usage is TRBJ1-2, with 8 bases fitting TRBD1. The CDR3 covers 13 residues. Germline CDR1 is SQVTM and CDR2 is ANQGSEA. The CDR3 region is CSSPGQDPYGYTF. CDR3 nucleotide sequence: TGCAGTTCTCCGGGACAGGACCCTTATGGCTACACCTTC. Combining the CDR3 with reference TRBV29-1 and TRBJ1-2 gives the whole variable domain SAVISQKPSRDICQRGTSLTIQCQVDSQVTMMFWYRQQPGQSLTLIATANQGSEATYESGFVIDKFPISRPNLTFSTLTVSNMSPEDSSIYLCSSPGQDPYGYTFGSGTRLTVV.

This chain connects TRBV7-2 to TRBJ2-1; 11 bases are a match to TRBD2. The germline gives CDR1 SGHTA, CDR2 FQGNSA. The length of the CDR3 is 17 residues. V shed 3 bases, J shed 0 bases, and the junction held 4 bases outside the gene matches. DNA for the CDR3: TGTGCCAGCAGCTTGGGACTAGCGGCGAGCTCCTACAATGAGCAGTTCTTC. This codes for CASSLGLAASSYNEQFF.

V and J are TRBV9 and TRBJ1-2, with 8 bases aligning to TRBD1. Germline CDR1 reads SGDLS; CDR2 reads YYNGEE. Trimming cost V 0 bases and J 6 bases; bases outside gene matches: 10. CDR3 length: 16 amino acids. As DNA, the CDR3 is TGTGCCAGCAGCGTAGAGGGTCGGGGACAGGTCAATGGCTACACCTTC. Amino acid sequence: CASSVEGRGQVNGYTF.

The chain joins TRBV9 to TRBJ2-5; the match to TRBD1 covers 9 bases. J lost 5 bases, V lost 3 bases, and 8 bases had no gene match. Germline CDR1 is SGDLS and CDR2 is YYNGEE. The CDR3 runs to 15 residues. The CDR3 sequence is CASSEGTGKMETQYF. The CDR3, as DNA: TGTGCCAGCAGCGAGGGGACAGGGAAAATGGAGACCCAGTACTTC.